This T cell receptor beta chain was documented in a study of blood T cell repertoires in COVID-19. For the study at large: COVID-19 samples, acute and convalescent, were from the United States, Italy and Spain. Sample material is recorded as cDNA or gDNA derived from T cells, B-cell-depleted T cells, or PBMCs.

Patients from Seattle were sampled longitudinally, starting during active infection. In the original processing: By means of reference gene primer amplification, nucleated cell counts were estimated. Produced via immunoSEQ multiplex PCR; TCRdb's table is partial and in-frame only. V and J calls and clone size are as listed in that table; D and trimming were resolved from the DNA. The sample has approximately 75,000 clones; about 86% are singletons. This CDR3 contains 14 residues. V lost 8 bases and J lost 7; bases outside the gene matches: 8. Germline V gene lookup returns CDR1 WNHNN and CDR2 SYGVQD (reference sequence).

Sample: peripheral blood. The chain recombines TRBV10-1 with TRBJ1-6, with 7 nucleotides matching TRBD1. The TCR originated in a man older than 75 with COVID-19, enrolled during active disease. The CDR3 region has the DNA TGCGCCAGCTCCCGGGACAGATGGAATTCACCCCTCCACTTT. This gives the protein CASSRDRWNSPLHF.